These T cell receptor beta chains were read from a single sample in a study of blood T cell repertoires in COVID-19. Sequencing was performed with immunoSEQ multiplex PCR; in TCRdb, only in-frame clones are kept and a portion is missing. The sample consists of 150,000 or so clones, roughly four fifths of them appearing once. The sequenced sample consisted of peripheral blood. The receptor set was obtained from an elderly woman with active or convalescent COVID-19. The CDR3 runs from the conserved cysteine through the conserved F or W. A D gene is named only where the DNA matches it firmly. Clone size appears in some rows only: once, few, many, or a class for an expanded clone.

j_call | clone_size | d_call | v_call | cdr3_nt | cdr3_aa
TRBJ2-7 | NA | NA | TRBV7-9 | TGTGCCAGCAGCCACAGCCCCCCCCGTAACGAGCAGTACTTC | CASSHSPPRNEQYF
TRBJ1-3 | NA | NA | TRBV4-3 | TGCGCCAGCAGCCTCAGGGGAGTAGGAAACACCATATATTTT | CASSLRGVGNTIYF
TRBJ1-2 | many | NA | TRBV6-5 | TGTGCCAGCATGGGGGGGGCGGGTGTTAATGGCTACACCTTC | CASMGGAGVNGYTF
TRBJ1-2 | NA | TRBD1 | TRBV30 | TGTGCCTGCTTTCGGACAGGGATATCTAACTATGGCTACACCTTC | CACFRTGISNYGYTF
TRBJ1-1 | NA | NA | TRBV23-1 | TGCGCCAGCAGTCAATCGGGGGGGAACACTGAAGCTTTCTTT | CASSQSGGNTEAFF
TRBJ2-5 | few | NA | TRBV5-1 | TGCGCCAGCAGCCAAATGGCGGGGTCCCAAGAGACCCAGTACTTC | CASSQMAGSQETQYF
TRBJ1-1 | once | NA | TRBV2 | TGTGCCAGCACTGCATTAGAGACAGCGAACACTGAAGCTTTCTTT | CASTALETANTEAFF
TRBJ1-1 | few | TRBD1 | TRBV19 | TGTGCCAGTAGTATAAAGGGACAGGGGAACACTGAAGCTTTCTTT | CASSIKGQGNTEAFF
TRBJ1-2 | NA | NA | TRBV6-5 | TGTGCCAGCAGTACTCGGGGGACGAGATATGGCTACACCTTC | CASSTRGTRYGYTF
TRBJ2-7 | NA | TRBD1 | TRBV2 | TGTGCCAGCGGGGGACAGGTTATCTCCTACGAGCAGTACTTC | CASGGQVISYEQYF
TRBJ2-3 | NA | TRBD1 | TRBV16 | TGTGCCAGCAGCATGGGACAGACTAGCACAGATACGCAGTATTTT | CASSMGQTSTDTQYF
TRBJ1-4 | NA | NA | TRBV7-7 | TGTGCTAGCAGCTTAAGGAGGAACGAAAAACTGTTTTTT | CASSLRRNEKLFF
TRBJ2-3 | NA | NA | TRBV28 | TGTGCCAGCAGTACTAGCACAGATACGCAGTATTTT | CASSTSTDTQYF
TRBJ1-2 | NA | TRBD1 | TRBV19 | TGTGCCAGCATTTCGGGACAGGGGTATGGCTACACCTTC | CASISGQGYGYTF
TRBJ2-7 | NA | TRBD2 | TRBV30 | TGTGCCTGCATTAAAGCGGGGGGCCTGTTCGAGCAGTACTTC | CACIKAGGLFEQYF
TRBJ1-1 | NA | NA | TRBV18 | TGTGCCAGCTCTCAACAAACAACTGGGGCCGAAGCTTTCTTT | CASSQQTTGAEAFF
TRBJ2-5 | NA | NA | TRBV4-1 | TGCGCCAGCAGCCAAGAGGACAGCTTCCAAGAGACCCAGTACTTC | CASSQEDSFQETQYF
TRBJ2-1 | NA | NA | TRBV19 | TGTGCCAGTAGTATCCGTACAGGGTCCGGTTACTACAATGAGCAGTTCTTC | CASSIRTGSGYYNEQFF
TRBJ2-7 | many | NA | TRBV28 | TGTGCCAGCAGACTGACGGGGGTCCACGAGCAGTACTTC | CASRLTGVHEQYF
TRBJ2-6 | NA | NA | TRBV7-2 | TGTGCCAGCAGCTTAAATGGCAGTCCTGGCTCTGGGGCCAACGTCCTGACTTTC | CASSLNGSPGSGANVLTF
TRBJ1-6 | NA | TRBD1 | TRBV2 | TGTGCCAGCAGAGCCGGGACAGGGGCTTCACCCCTCCACTTT | CASRAGTGASPLHF
TRBJ2-7 | NA | NA | TRBV7-2 | TGTGCCAGCAGCTCTGGATTGGGGGCCCCCTACGAGCAGTACTTC | CASSSGLGAPYEQYF
TRBJ2-7 | NA | TRBD1 | TRBV7-8 | TGTGCCAGCAGCTTAAGGACAGGGGTCCCTAGCTCCTACGAGCAGTACTTC | CASSLRTGVPSSYEQYF
TRBJ2-5 | NA | TRBD1 | TRBV2 | TGTGCCAGCAGTCCCGGGACAGGGGGAGAGACCCAGTACTTC | CASSPGTGGETQYF
TRBJ1-3 | NA | TRBD1 | TRBV9 | TGTGCCAGCAGGGACGACAGGGTTGGAAACACCATATATTTT | CASRDDRVGNTIYF
TRBJ2-7 | NA | TRBD1 | TRBV9 | TGTGCCAGCAGCGACCGGACAGGGGGATTCGAGCAGTACTTC | CASSDRTGGFEQYF
TRBJ2-1 | NA | TRBD2 | TRBV7-2 | TGTGCCAGCAGCTTTCTAGCGGGGCTCTACAATGAGCAGTTCTTC | CASSFLAGLYNEQFF
TRBJ1-2 | once | TRBD1 | TRBV7-3 | TGTGCCAGCAGCGGGGGGACAGGGAGCTATGGCTACACCTTC | CASSGGTGSYGYTF
TRBJ2-3 | NA | TRBD2 | TRBV7-3 | TGTGCCAGCAGCCCAGGCGGGAGGGACCCAGGGGATACGCAGTATTTT | CASSPGGRDPGDTQYF
TRBJ1-3 | NA | NA | TRBV20-1 | TGCAGCGCCAAGCGGGGGGACACCATATATTTT | CSAKRGDTIYF
TRBJ1-2 | few | NA | TRBV30 | TGTGCCTGGAGTATAGCGGCCGATGGCTACACCTTC | CAWSIAADGYTF
TRBJ1-2 | once | NA | TRBV28 | TGTGCCAGCAGTATTCCCTCCGCTCAGGGGTTTAACTATGGCTACACCTTC | CASSIPSAQGFNYGYTF
TRBJ1-6 | NA | NA | TRBV5-6 | TGTGCCAGCAAACGGGCGCAGGGGCGAAATTCACCCCTCCACTTT | CASKRAQGRNSPLHF
TRBJ1-5 | NA | TRBD1 | TRBV18 | TGTGCCAGCTCACCAATACGGGGACAGGGTGGTCAGCCCCAGCATTTT | CASSPIRGQGGQPQHF
TRBJ2-5 | NA | NA | TRBV15 | TGTGCCACCAGCAGAGATACGGGCGGGCAGTACTTC | CATSRDTGGQYF
TRBJ2-7 | NA | TRBD1 | TRBV28 | TGTGCCAGCAGAACCGGACAGGGGATAGGCGAGCAGTACTTC | CASRTGQGIGEQYF
TRBJ2-2 | NA | TRBD1 | TRBV30 | TGTGCCTGGAGGAGACAGGGCATGGGAGGGGAGCTGTTTTTT | CAWRRQGMGGELFF
TRBJ1-3 | NA | NA | TRBV21-1 | TGTGCCAGCACCCACCGTCGTCGGATATTTAGGCGGGGCTCTGGAAACACCATATATTTT | CASTHRRRIFRRGSGNTIYF
TRBJ1-1 | NA | NA | TRBV6-2/TRBV6-3 | TGTGCCAGCAGTTACCCCCGGGAAACCATGAACACTGAAGCTTTCTTT | CASSYPRETMNTEAFF
TRBJ2-5 | NA | NA | TRBV11-2 | TGTGCCAGCAGCCACTTGACTGCCCTCCCCCTAGAGACCCAGTACTTC | CASSHLTALPLETQYF
TRBJ2-5 | NA | TRBD1 | TRBV24-1 | TGTGCCACCAGTGACCCGAAGGTCGGGACAGGAGAGACCCAGTACTTC | CATSDPKVGTGETQYF
TRBJ1-4 | NA | NA | TRBV19 | TGTGCCAGTAGGAGGGACTCAGGGACTAATGAAAAACTGTTTTTT | CASRRDSGTNEKLFF
TRBJ1-5 | NA | NA | TRBV10-3 | TGTGCCACGGGGGGTAGAGATAATAGCAATCAGCCCCAGCATTTT | CATGGRDNSNQPQHF
TRBJ2-5 | few | TRBD2 | TRBV19 | TGTGCCAGTAGTATAGGCCTAGCGGGGGGCCAAGAGACCCAGTACTTC | CASSIGLAGGQETQYF
TRBJ1-6 | many | TRBD1 | TRBV18 | TGTGCCAGCTCACCTCAGGGACAGGGCAATTCACCCCTCCACTTT | CASSPQGQGNSPLHF
TRBJ2-1 | NA | TRBD2 | TRBV6-5 | TGTGCCAGCAGCAGAGCGGGGAGCTCCTACAATGAGCAGTTCTTC | CASSRAGSSYNEQFF
TRBJ1-5 | few | NA | TRBV6-6 | TGTGCCAGCAGTTATACTCTGGAGGTCTCGGAGCCCCAGCATTTT | CASSYTLEVSEPQHF
TRBJ2-1 | NA | TRBD2 | TRBV5-1 | TGCGCCAGCAGCTTGGGAGCGGGGGGCAACAATGAGCAGTTCTTC | CASSLGAGGNNEQFF
TRBJ2-7 | NA | TRBD1 | TRBV30 | TGTGCCTGGAGTAGGGCAGGGGGCTCGATTACCTCCTACGAGCAGTACTTC | CAWSRAGGSITSYEQYF
TRBJ1-6 | NA | NA | TRBV21-1 | TGTGCCAGCAGCAATTCGTCGACAGCTTATAATTCACCCCTCCACTTT | CASSNSSTAYNSPLHF
TRBJ1-6 | NA | NA | TRBV6-5 | TGTGCCAGCAGCCAGGGGTTTAAAAATTCACCCCTCCACTTT | CASSQGFKNSPLHF
TRBJ2-3 | NA | NA | TRBV5-4 | TGTGCCACTAAACAGAACATAGGAGGGGATACGCAGTATTTT | CATKQNIGGDTQYF
TRBJ1-6 | NA | NA | TRBV19 | TGTGCCAGTAGTCCCTACTCCTATAATTCACCCCTCCACTTT | CASSPYSYNSPLHF
TRBJ1-1 | NA | NA | TRBV4-3 | TGCGCCAGCAGCCAAGACGTAAGTGGGGCGACACTGAACACTGAAGCTTTCTTT | CASSQDVSGATLNTEAFF
TRBJ2-7 | NA | TRBD1 | TRBV5-1 | TGCGCCAGCAGCGGGGGACAGGGGGCGGGCGAGCAGTACTTC | CASSGGQGAGEQYF